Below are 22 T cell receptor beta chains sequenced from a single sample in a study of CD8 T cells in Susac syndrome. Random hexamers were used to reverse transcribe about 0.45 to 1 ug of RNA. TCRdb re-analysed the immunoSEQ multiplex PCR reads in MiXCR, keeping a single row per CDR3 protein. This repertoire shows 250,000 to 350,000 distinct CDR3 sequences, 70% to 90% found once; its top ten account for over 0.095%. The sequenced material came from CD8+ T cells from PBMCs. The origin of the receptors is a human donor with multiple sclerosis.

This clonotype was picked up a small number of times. DNA of the CDR3: TGTGCCAGCAGTTCCCCCCCGGACGAGCAGTACTTC. This sequence encodes CASSSPPDEQYF. The chain couples TRBV6-1 to TRBJ2-7, with D unresolved. The CDR3 totals 12 residues. V gave up 5 bases and J gave up 5 bases, with 10 bases separating them. Germline loops: CDR1 MNHNS, CDR2 SASEGT.

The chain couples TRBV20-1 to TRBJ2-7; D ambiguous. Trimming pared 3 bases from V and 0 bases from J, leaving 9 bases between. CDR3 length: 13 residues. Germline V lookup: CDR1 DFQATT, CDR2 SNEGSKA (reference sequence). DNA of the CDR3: TGCAGTGCTAGGGCATGGGGCTCCTACGAGCAGTACTTC. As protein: CSARAWGSYEQYF.

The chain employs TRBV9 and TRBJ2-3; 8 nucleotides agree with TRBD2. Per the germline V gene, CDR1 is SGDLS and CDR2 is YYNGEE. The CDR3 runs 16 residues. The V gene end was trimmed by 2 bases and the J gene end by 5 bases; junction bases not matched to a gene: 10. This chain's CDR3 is CASSVTGTSGLDTQYF. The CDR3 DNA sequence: TGTGCCAGCAGCGTCACCGGGACTAGTGGTTTAGATACGCAGTATTTT.

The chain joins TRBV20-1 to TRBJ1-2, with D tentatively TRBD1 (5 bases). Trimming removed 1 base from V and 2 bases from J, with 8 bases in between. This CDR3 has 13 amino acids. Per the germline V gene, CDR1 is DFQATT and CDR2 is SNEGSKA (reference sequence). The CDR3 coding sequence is TGCAGTGCTAGAGCACAGGACAACTATGGCTACACCTTC. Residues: CSARAQDNYGYTF.

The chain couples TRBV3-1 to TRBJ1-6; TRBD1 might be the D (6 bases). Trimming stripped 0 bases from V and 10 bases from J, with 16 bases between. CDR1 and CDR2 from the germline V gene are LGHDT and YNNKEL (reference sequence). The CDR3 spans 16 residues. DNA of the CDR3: TGTGCCAGCAGCCAAGATTCGCGGACAGCCAGGTCACCCCTCCACTTT. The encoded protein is CASSQDSRTARSPLHF.

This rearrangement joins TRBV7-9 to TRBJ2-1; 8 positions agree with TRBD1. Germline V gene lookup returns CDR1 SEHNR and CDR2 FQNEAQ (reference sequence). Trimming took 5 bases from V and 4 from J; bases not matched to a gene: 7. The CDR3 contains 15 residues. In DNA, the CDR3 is TGTGCCAGCAGCCCCCCGGACAGGGATTACAATGAGCAGTTCTTC. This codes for CASSPPDRDYNEQFF.

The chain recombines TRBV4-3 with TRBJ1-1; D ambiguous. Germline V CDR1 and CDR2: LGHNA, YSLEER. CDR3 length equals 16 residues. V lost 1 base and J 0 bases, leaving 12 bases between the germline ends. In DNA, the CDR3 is TGCGCCAGCAGCCAAGGAGAGTTACGGTTGAACACTGAAGCTTTCTTT. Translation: CASSQGELRLNTEAFF.

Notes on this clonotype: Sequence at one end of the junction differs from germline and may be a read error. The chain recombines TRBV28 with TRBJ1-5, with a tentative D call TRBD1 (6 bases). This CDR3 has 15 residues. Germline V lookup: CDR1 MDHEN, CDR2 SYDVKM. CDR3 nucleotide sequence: TGTGCCAGCAGTAAGAACAGGGAAAGCAGTCAGCCCCAGCATTTT. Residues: CASSKNRESSQPQHF.

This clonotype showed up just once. The DNA for the CDR3 is TGTGCCAGCAGAACCGGGACTAGCGGATTGTACGAGCAGTACTTC. It is translated as CASRTGTSGLYEQYF. The chain uses TRBV27 and TRBJ2-7, with 11 bases fitting TRBD2. Germline assignment: CDR1 MNHEY and CDR2 SMNVEV (reference sequence). This CDR3 is 15 amino acids long. The V segment lost 6 bases and the J segment 4 bases; nucleotides outside the gene matches: 8.

The CDR3 protein is CASSQSRGGRNEQFF. As DNA, the CDR3 is TGCGCCAGCAGCCAAAGTAGAGGGGGCAGGAATGAGCAGTTCTTC. The rearrangement joins TRBV4-1 to TRBJ2-1; 7 positions match TRBD1. Germline V gives CDR1 MGHRA, CDR2 YSYEKL. This CDR3 contains 15 residues. V was pared by 2 bases and J by 7 bases, with 8 bases of the junction left unmatched.

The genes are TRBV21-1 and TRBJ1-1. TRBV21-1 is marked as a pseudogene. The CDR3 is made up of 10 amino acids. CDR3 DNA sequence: TGTGCCAACCCCAACACTGAAGCTTTCTTT. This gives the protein CANPNTEAFF.

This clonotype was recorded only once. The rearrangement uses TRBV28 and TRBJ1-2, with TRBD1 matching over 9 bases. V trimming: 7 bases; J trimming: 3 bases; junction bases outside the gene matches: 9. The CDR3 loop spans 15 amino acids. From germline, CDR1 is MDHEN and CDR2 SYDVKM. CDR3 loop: CASTFRDRADYGYTF. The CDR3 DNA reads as TGTGCCAGCACCTTCCGGGACAGGGCCGACTATGGCTACACCTTC.

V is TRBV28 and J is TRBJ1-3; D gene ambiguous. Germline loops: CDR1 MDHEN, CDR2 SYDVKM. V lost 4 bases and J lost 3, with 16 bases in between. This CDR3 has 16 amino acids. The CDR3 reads CASSSLLERVGNTIYF. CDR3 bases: TGTGCCAGCAGTTCCCTATTAGAAAGGGTTGGAAACACCATATATTTT.

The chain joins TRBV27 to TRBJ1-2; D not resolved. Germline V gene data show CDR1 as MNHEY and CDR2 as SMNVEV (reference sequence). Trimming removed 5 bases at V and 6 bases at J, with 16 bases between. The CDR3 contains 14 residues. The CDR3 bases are TGTGCCAGCAGTCCCCTTGGAGGCAGCGATGGCTACACCTTC. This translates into CASSPLGGSDGYTF.

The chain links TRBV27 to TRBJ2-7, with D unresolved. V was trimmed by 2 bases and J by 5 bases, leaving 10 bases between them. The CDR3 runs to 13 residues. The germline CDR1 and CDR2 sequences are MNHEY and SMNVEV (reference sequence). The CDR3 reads CASSLLATDEQYF. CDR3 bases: TGTGCCAGCAGTTTACTGGCAACGGACGAGCAGTACTTC.

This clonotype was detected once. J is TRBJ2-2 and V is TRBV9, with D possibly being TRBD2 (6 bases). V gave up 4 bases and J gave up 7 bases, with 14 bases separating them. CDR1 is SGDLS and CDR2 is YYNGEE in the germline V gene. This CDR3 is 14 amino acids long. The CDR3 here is CASSPPRRGGELFF. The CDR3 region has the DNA TGTGCCAGCAGCCCTCCACGGAGGGGCGGGGAGCTGTTTTTT. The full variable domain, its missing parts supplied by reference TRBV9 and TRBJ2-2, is DSGVTQTPKHLITATGQRVTLRCSPRSGDLSVYWYQQSLDQGLQFLIQYYNGEERAKGNILERFSAQQFPDLHSELNLSSLELGDSALYFCASSPPRRGGELFFGEGSRLTVL.

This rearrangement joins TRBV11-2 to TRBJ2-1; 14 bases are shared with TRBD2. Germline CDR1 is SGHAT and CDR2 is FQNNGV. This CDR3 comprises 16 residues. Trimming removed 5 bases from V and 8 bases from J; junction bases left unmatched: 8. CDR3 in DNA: TGTGCCAGCAGCACGACTAGCGGGAGGGCTGGGGATGAGCAGTTCTTC. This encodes CASSTTSGRAGDEQFF.

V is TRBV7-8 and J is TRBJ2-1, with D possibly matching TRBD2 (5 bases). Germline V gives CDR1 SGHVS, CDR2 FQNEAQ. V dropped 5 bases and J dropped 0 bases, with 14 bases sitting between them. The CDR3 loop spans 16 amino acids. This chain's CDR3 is CASSLQEAASYNEQFF. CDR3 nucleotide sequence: TGTGCCAGCAGCCTGCAAGAAGCGGCCTCCTACAATGAGCAGTTCTTC.

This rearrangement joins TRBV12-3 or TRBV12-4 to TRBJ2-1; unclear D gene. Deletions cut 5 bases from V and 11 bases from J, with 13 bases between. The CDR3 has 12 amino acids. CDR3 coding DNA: TGTGCCAGCAGTCAAGACGGAGTGCAGCAGTTCTTC. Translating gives CASSQDGVQQFF.

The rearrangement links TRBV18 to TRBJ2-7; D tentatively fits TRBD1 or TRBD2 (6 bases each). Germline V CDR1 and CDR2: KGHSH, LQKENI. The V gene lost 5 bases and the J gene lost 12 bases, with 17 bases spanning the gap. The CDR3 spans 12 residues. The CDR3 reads CASSSEGERSYF. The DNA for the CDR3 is TGTGCCAGCTCATCGGAGGGGGAGCGTTCGTACTTC.

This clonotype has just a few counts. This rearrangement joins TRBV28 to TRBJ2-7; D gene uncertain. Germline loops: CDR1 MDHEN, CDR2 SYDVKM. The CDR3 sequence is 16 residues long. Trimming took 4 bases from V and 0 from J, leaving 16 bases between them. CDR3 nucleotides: TGTGCCAGCAGTTATGCTTTAAGATCAAACTCCTACGAGCAGTACTTC. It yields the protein CASSYALRSNSYEQYF. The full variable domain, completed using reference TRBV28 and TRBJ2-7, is DVKVTQSSRYLVKRTGEKVFLECVQDMDHENMFWYRQDPGLGLRLIYFSYDVKMKEKGDIPEGYSVSREKKERFSLILESASTNQTSMYLCASSYALRSNSYEQYFGPGTRLTVT.

The CDR3 DNA reads as TGTGCCAGCAGCTTCGGTTATAGCACTGAAGCTTTCTTT. Residues: CASSFGYSTEAFF. The rearrangement uses TRBV5-4 and TRBJ1-1; D ambiguous. V was shortened by 2 bases and J by 4 bases, with 9 bases between the two germline ends. The CDR3 contains 13 residues. Per the germline V gene, CDR1 is SGHNT and CDR2 is YYREEE (reference sequence).